A selection of T cell receptor beta chains follows, all from one sample in a study of cytomegalovirus exposure and HLA in healthy donors. TCRdb keeps only in-frame clones here, not all; method: immunoSEQ multiplex PCR. Of some 150,000 clones in the sample, around 60% are singletons; the top ten hold around 7.1%. Sequencing was performed on PBMCs. The receptors come from a woman aged 55-70 years in good health and CMV-seropositive. Both conserved end residues are part of each CDR3. A D gene is named only where the DNA matches it firmly. Clone size is stated in some rows and not others, as once, few, many or a class when expanded.

v_call	j_call	d_call	clone_size	cdr3_nt	cdr3_aa
TRBV28	TRBJ2-1	TRBD2	few	TGTGCCAGCAGTTTCGGGGGGACCACCTACAATGAGCAGTTCTTC	CASSFGGTTYNEQFF
TRBV28	TRBJ2-3	.	.	TGTGCCAGCAGTTTACGTTGGGGTAGCCAGCAGGGAGATACGCAGTATTTT	CASSLRWGSQQGDTQYF
TRBV5-1	TRBJ1-1	TRBD1	many	TGCGCCAGCAGCTCCGGACAGGGAAGCTTGTACACTGAAGCTTTCTTT	CASSSGQGSLYTEAFF
TRBV2	TRBJ1-4	.	.	TGTGCCAGCAGTGAGTCGCGCAGGGTGATTGAAAAACTGTTTTTT	CASSESRRVIEKLFF
TRBV6-5	TRBJ2-1	TRBD1	once	TGTGCCAGCAGTACCCTAGACAGGGGCAATGAGCAGTTCTTC	CASSTLDRGNEQFF
TRBV5-4	TRBJ1-1	.	.	TGTGCCAGCAGCTTGGCGAGACAGTCAATGAACACTGAAGCTTTCTTT	CASSLARQSMNTEAFF
TRBV29-1	TRBJ2-1	TRBD1	.	TGCAGCGTTGATTCAACTGGGACAGCTGACAATGAGCAGTTCTTC	CSVDSTGTADNEQFF
TRBV19	TRBJ2-5	TRBD2	.	TGTGCCAGTAGTAAAGGACTAGCGGGTGTGGAGACCCAGTACTTC	CASSKGLAGVETQYF
TRBV28	TRBJ1-2	.	.	TGTGCCAGCAGTTTATTGGCGGGGTTGGATGGCTACACCTTC	CASSLLAGLDGYTF
TRBV30	TRBJ2-3	.	.	TGTGCCTGGAGTGTTGGCGGGAACACAGATACGCAGTATTTT	CAWSVGGNTDTQYF
TRBV10-3	TRBJ2-1	.	.	TGTGCCATCAGTCCAGAGGGTGGCTATGAGCAGTTCTTC	CAISPEGGYEQFF
TRBV27	TRBJ1-2	.	once	TGTGCCAGCAGTTTATCCTCAGGGAGGATATATGGCTACACCTTC	CASSLSSGRIYGYTF
TRBV27	TRBJ2-7	.	.	TGTGCCAGCAGTTTAACAGGATGGGGCGAGCAGTACTTC	CASSLTGWGEQYF
TRBV19	TRBJ1-1	.	.	TGTGCCAGTAGTAGTGGTGAACAGCCTCGGCTAAGGGAAGCTTTCTTT	CASSSGEQPRLREAFF
TRBV29-1	TRBJ1-1	TRBD1	.	TGCAGCGTGGACGGGGGACAGGGGGCAATCACTGAAGCTTTCTTT	CSVDGGQGAITEAFF
TRBV6-5	TRBJ2-7	TRBD1	.	TGTGCCAGCAGTTACATGGGGACAGGGAACGAGCAGTACTTC	CASSYMGTGNEQYF
TRBV13	TRBJ2-1	.	.	TGTGCCAGCAGCCCGCGGGACCCCGGGGTGGCTGAGCAGTTCTTC	CASSPRDPGVAEQFF
TRBV7-2	TRBJ2-7	TRBD2	.	TGTGCCAGCAGCCCCCGAGCGGGGCGGGGGTCCTCCTACGAGCAGTACTTC	CASSPRAGRGSSYEQYF
TRBV5-1	TRBJ2-1	TRBD1	.	TGCGCCAGCAGCTCACAGGGGGCCTCCTACAATGAGCAGTTCTTC	CASSSQGASYNEQFF
TRBV2	TRBJ2-3	TRBD2	.	TGTGCCAGCAAACTAGCGGGGACCACAGATACGCAGTATTTT	CASKLAGTTDTQYF